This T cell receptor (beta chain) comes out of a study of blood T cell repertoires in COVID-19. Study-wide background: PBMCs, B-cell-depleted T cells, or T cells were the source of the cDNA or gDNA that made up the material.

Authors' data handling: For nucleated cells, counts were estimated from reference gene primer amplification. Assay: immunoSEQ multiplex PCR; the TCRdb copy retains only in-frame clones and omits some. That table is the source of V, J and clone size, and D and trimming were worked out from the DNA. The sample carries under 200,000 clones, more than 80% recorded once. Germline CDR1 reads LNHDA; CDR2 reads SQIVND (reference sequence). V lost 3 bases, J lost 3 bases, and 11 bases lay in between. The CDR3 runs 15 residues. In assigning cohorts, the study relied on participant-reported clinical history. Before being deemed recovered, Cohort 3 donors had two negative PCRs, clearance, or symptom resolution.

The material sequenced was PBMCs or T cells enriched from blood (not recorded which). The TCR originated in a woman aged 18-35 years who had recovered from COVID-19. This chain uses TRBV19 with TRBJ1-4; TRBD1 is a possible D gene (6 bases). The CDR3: CASSIVGGPNEKLFF. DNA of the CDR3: TGTGCCAGTAGTATCGTAGGGGGACCTAATGAAAAACTGTTTTTT.